What follows are 28 T cell receptor beta chains derived from one specimen sequenced in a study of blood T cell repertoires in COVID-19. Here immunoSEQ multiplex PCR was the method, and the copy in TCRdb shows in-frame clones only, minus some. The sample includes 110,000 to 150,000 clones, 81% of them seen just once. Sequenced material: peripheral blood. The receptors stem from a human donor in a cohort sampled during active COVID-19.

The CDR3 sequence: CASSGQNNQPQHF. The CDR3, as DNA: TGTGCCAGCAGTGGCCAGAACAATCAGCCCCAGCATTTT. The chain is built from TRBV12-3 or TRBV12-4 and TRBJ1-5; no clear D. The V gene lost 5 bases and the J gene lost 3 bases, with 8 bases spanning the gap. The CDR3 length is 13 residues.

In nucleotides, the CDR3 is TGTGCCAGCAGTGACCAAGGACAGGGGGCAACTGGAAACACCATATATTTT. It codes for CASSDQGQGATGNTIYF. This rearrangement joins TRBV6-1 to TRBJ1-3, with 11 nucleotides matching TRBD1. Germline CDR1 MNHNS, CDR2 SASEGT. J lost 2 bases, V lost 3 bases, and 6 bases had no gene match. The CDR3 length is 17 residues.

The chain carries TRBV11-3 and TRBJ2-2; 7 bases line up with TRBD2. The J segment lost 4 bases and the V segment lost 1 base, leaving 3 bases of the junction unmatched. CDR1 is SGHNT, CDR2 YENEEA, per germline. The CDR3 is 15 residues long. The CDR3 DNA follows: TGTGCCAGCAGCTTAGTTTCGGGAGGCACCGGGGAGCTGTTTTTT. This translates into CASSLVSGGTGELFF.

This chain joins TRBV7-2 and TRBJ1-5, with D unresolved. CDR1 SGHTA and CDR2 FQGNSA come from the germline V gene. The CDR3 spans 16 residues. Trimming took off 5 bases at V and 2 bases at J, with 16 bases between the two ends. In DNA, the CDR3 is TGTGCCAGCAGCCCCCGTGCTTCCGGGGGCAATCAGCCCCAGCATTTT. This codes for CASSPRASGGNQPQHF. The entire variable domain, with the rest obtained from reference TRBV7-2 and TRBJ1-5, is as follows: GAGVSQSPSNKVTEKGKDVELRCDPISGHTALYWYRQSLGQGLEFLIYFQGNSAPDKSGLPSDRFSAERTGGSVSTLTIQRTQQEDSAVYLCASSPRASGGNQPQHFGDGTRLSIL.

This chain uses TRBV18 with TRBJ1-1; tentatively, D is TRBD1 (5 bases). The CDR3 contains 14 residues. Germline V gene data show CDR1 as KGHSH and CDR2 as LQKENI. Trimming took 1 base from V and 5 from J, leaving 11 bases between them. The CDR3 sequence is CASSPRREGTEAFF. In nucleotides, the CDR3 is TGTGCCAGCTCACCACGGAGGGAGGGGACTGAAGCTTTCTTT.

The rearrangement joins TRBV28 to TRBJ2-7; 9 bases match TRBD1. The CDR3 runs to 15 residues. The V and J ends lost 6 bases and 3 bases, in that order; junction bases with no gene match: 9. Looked up from germline, CDR1 is MDHEN and CDR2 is SYDVKM. The CDR3 is CASSLSGTGYYEQYF. In DNA form, the CDR3 reads TGTGCCAGCAGCCTTTCGGGGACAGGGTACTACGAGCAGTACTTC.

The genes are TRBV9 and TRBJ2-7, with D tentatively TRBD1 (6 bases). Germline values: CDR1 SGDLS, CDR2 YYNGEE. The CDR3 runs to 18 residues. The germline V and J ends were trimmed by 4 bases and 7 bases, with 30 bases remaining between them. In nucleotides, the CDR3 is TGTGCCAGCAGCCCCCGAGGGCTGGGGGCGGGTGTGAGTGTGGAGCAGTACTTC. Amino acids: CASSPRGLGAGVSVEQYF.

This rearrangement joins TRBV29-1 to TRBJ1-2, with a weak D call TRBD1 (5 bases). The CDR3 is 15 residues long. V was cut by 4 bases and J by 10 bases, with 25 bases left in between. The germline V gene encodes CDR1 SQVTM and CDR2 ANQGSEA. This chain's CDR3 is CSVGLREPLNLVYTF. CDR3 DNA: TGCAGCGTTGGCCTCAGGGAACCGTTGAACCTTGTCTACACCTTC.

V usage is TRBV10-3 and J usage is TRBJ2-3; possibly TRBD2 for D (6 bases). The CDR3 sequence is 16 residues long. Looked up from germline, CDR1 is ENHRY and CDR2 is SYGVKD. The germline V and J ends were trimmed by 3 bases and 0 bases, with 13 bases remaining between them. This chain's CDR3 is CAISDRAGPSTDTQYF. CDR3 DNA: TGTGCCATCAGTGATCGGGCGGGACCTAGCACAGATACGCAGTATTTT.

The chain has TRBV6-2 or TRBV6-3 and TRBJ2-5, with unresolved D. The CDR3 totals 14 residues. The V end lost 4 bases, the J end lost 1 base, and 10 bases lay between the germline ends. Germline lookup yields CDR1 MNHEY and CDR2 SVGEGT. The CDR3 nucleotides read TGTGCCAGCAGTTCCCCCCAGCGCCAAGAGACCCAGTACTTC. This encodes CASSSPQRQETQYF.

The rearrangement joins TRBV6-2 or TRBV6-3 to TRBJ1-2, with a weak D call TRBD1 (5 bases). V was clipped by 5 bases and J by 4 bases, with 17 bases between them. From germline, CDR1 is MNHEY and CDR2 SVGEGT. The CDR3 sequence is 15 residues long. The CDR3 DNA reads TGTGCCAGCAGTAGGAGGGCAGGGACGGTCTATGGCTACACCTTC. It is translated as CASSRRAGTVYGYTF.

This clone was seen once. Different DNA sequences within this sample yield the same CDR3. This chain connects TRBV5-1 to TRBJ2-7; 8 nucleotides align to TRBD1. V gave up 3 bases and J gave up 0 bases; unmatched junction bases: 2. From germline, CDR1 is SGHRS and CDR2 YFSETQ. The CDR3 is made up of 14 amino acids. CDR3 amino acids: CASSSGTGSYEQYF. CDR3 bases: TGCGCCAGCAGCTCCGGGACAGGCTCCTACGAGCAGTACTTC.

The chain joins TRBV5-1 to TRBJ1-1; TRBD1 might be the D (5 bases). V lost 0 bases, J lost 6 bases, and 18 bases lay in between. Germline assignment: CDR1 SGHRS and CDR2 YFSETQ. The CDR3 length is 16 residues. The CDR3 loop reads CASSLVGGTGGSEAFF. In nucleotides, the CDR3 is TGCGCCAGCAGCTTGGTGGGGGGAACGGGTGGGTCTGAAGCTTTCTTT. Together with reference TRBV5-1 and TRBJ1-1, the CDR3 gives the full variable domain: KAGVTQTPRYLIKTRGQQVTLSCSPISGHRSVSWYQQTPGQGLQFLFEYFSETQRNKGNFPGRFSGRQFSNSRSEMNVSTLELGDSALYLCASSLVGGTGGSEAFFGQGTRLTVV.

This chain uses TRBV4-2 with TRBJ2-5; TRBD2 agrees at 11 bases. CDR1 and CDR2 from the germline V gene are LGHNA and YNFKEQ. J was trimmed by 5 bases and V by 4 bases; bases with no gene match: 9. CDR3 size: 16 residues. For the CDR3, the DNA is TGTGCCAGCAGCCTGGGGACTAGCGGAAACCGGGAGACCCAGTACTTC. It encodes CASSLGTSGNRETQYF.

The chain employs TRBV5-1 and TRBJ2-7, with D possibly being TRBD1 (5 bases). The germline gives CDR1 SGHRS, CDR2 YFSETQ. The CDR3 is 17 amino acids. V dropped 3 bases and J dropped 2 bases, with 21 bases sitting between them. CDR3 nucleotides: TGCGCCAGCAGCTCGGGTCCAGACAGTAGTTCAACCTACGAGCAGTACTTC. It encodes CASSSGPDSSSTYEQYF.

The chain couples TRBV7-8 to TRBJ1-6; D gene ambiguous. Deletions cut 0 bases from V and 14 bases from J, with 5 bases between. CDR1 is SGHVS, CDR2 FQNEAQ, per germline. The CDR3 consists of 11 residues. CDR3 in amino acids: CASSLATALHF. The CDR3 DNA sequence: TGTGCCAGCAGCTTAGCCACGGCCCTCCACTTT.

This sequence joins TRBV2 and TRBJ2-1; possible D gene TRBD2, 5 bases. The ends were cut back, 0 bases at V and 4 bases at J, with 10 bases in the middle. The germline CDR1 and CDR2 sequences are SNHLY and FYNNEI. The CDR3 loop spans 15 amino acids. In DNA, the CDR3 is TGTGCCAGCAGTGAAGCTTACGGGGTGTACAATGAGCAGTTCTTC. Protein sequence: CASSEAYGVYNEQFF.

The chain recombines TRBV9 with TRBJ2-7, with 11 bases aligning to TRBD2. V was clipped by 3 bases and J by 5 bases; unmatched bases: 10. Germline CDR1 and CDR2: SGDLS and YYNGEE. The CDR3 is 16 amino acids. CDR3 DNA sequence: TGTGCCAGCAGCGGCCAACTAGCGGGAGTGTCGCACGAGCAGTACTTC. It codes for CASSGQLAGVSHEQYF.

Worth noting for this clone: The junction departs from germline at one end; a sequencing error may be responsible. The V call is TRBV5-1, the J call TRBJ2-7, with 7 positions matching TRBD2. CDR3 length equals 13 residues. From germline, CDR1 is SGHRS and CDR2 YFSETQ. CDR3: CASSQPEMTSLNF. Here the CDR3 DNA reads TGCGCCAGCAGCCAACCCGAAATGACTAGCCTTAACTTC.

This chain uses TRBV6-5 with TRBJ2-7, with TRBD1 identical over 8 bases. There are 14 residues in the CDR3. Trimming at V came to 7 bases and at J to 3 bases, leaving 8 bases not matched to a gene. In germline, CDR1 is MNHEY, CDR2 SVGAGI. The CDR3: CASTLGQAVYEQYF. The DNA of the CDR3 is TGTGCCAGCACCCTGGGACAGGCCGTCTACGAGCAGTACTTC.

This clone was detected a few times. This chain joins TRBV7-9 and TRBJ2-3; 11 bases map to TRBD2. The V gene end was trimmed by 1 base and the J gene end by 6 bases; junction bases not matched to a gene: 9. Germline-derived CDR1 and CDR2 are SEHNR and FQNEAQ (reference sequence). This CDR3 spans 17 amino acids. Here the CDR3 reads CASSLGVSGRALDTQYF. In DNA form, the CDR3 reads TGTGCCAGCAGCTTAGGGGTTAGCGGGAGGGCCTTGGATACGCAGTATTTT.

V gene TRBV27 combines with J gene TRBJ2-7; D gene unclear. CDR3 length: 13 amino acids. V gave up 2 bases and J gave up 3 bases, with 8 bases separating them. Per the germline V gene, CDR1 is MNHEY and CDR2 is SMNVEV (reference sequence). The CDR3: CASSLTPLYEQYF. The CDR3 bases are TGTGCCAGCAGTTTAACACCCCTCTACGAGCAGTACTTC.

The genes are TRBV29-1 and TRBJ2-7, with 11 bases lining up with TRBD1. Germline lookup yields CDR1 SQVTM and CDR2 ANQGSEA. The CDR3 loop spans 15 amino acids. The ends lost 2 bases at V and 4 bases at J; junction bases unmatched: 7. CDR3 sequence (DNA): TGCAGCGTTGAACGCTCCGGGACAGGGGGTTACGAGCAGTACTTC. This sequence encodes CSVERSGTGGYEQYF.

This clone was detected only once. V usage is TRBV6-2 or TRBV6-3 and J usage is TRBJ2-7; TRBD2 might be the D (7 bases). With 4 bases removed from V and 3 bases from J, the gap between germline ends came to 13 bases. This CDR3 contains 14 residues. Germline lookup yields CDR1 MNHEY and CDR2 SVGEGT. CDR3 coding DNA: TGTGCCAGCAGTTGGGGGGGCGCGATCTACGAGCAGTACTTC. This gives the protein CASSWGGAIYEQYF.

This clone was seen once. Written as DNA, the CDR3 is TGTGCCAGCTCATCAAACTACAATGAGCAGTTCTTC. It is translated as CASSSNYNEQFF. The V call is TRBV18, the J call TRBJ2-1; D unclear. The CDR3 spans 12 residues. V lost 5 bases, J lost 3 bases, and 5 bases lay in between. Germline V lookup: CDR1 KGHSH, CDR2 LQKENI.

The chain recombines TRBV5-6 with TRBJ2-7; 8 bases align to TRBD1. Germline lookup yields CDR1 SGHDT and CDR2 YYEEEE. The CDR3 runs 13 residues. V lost 4 bases, J lost 4 bases, and 4 bases stayed unmatched. The chain's CDR3 is CASSRDRRYEQYF. Written as DNA, the CDR3 is TGTGCCAGCAGCAGGGACAGGAGGTACGAGCAGTACTTC.

J is TRBJ2-3 and V is TRBV5-4, with 8 bases aligning to TRBD2. CDR1 SGHNT and CDR2 YYREEE come from the germline V gene (reference sequence). J gave up 4 bases and V 4 bases, and 8 bases lay outside the gene matches. This CDR3 has 15 amino acids. The CDR3 region has the DNA TGTGCCAGCAGCCCCCTGAGCGGGAGTTCAGATACGCAGTATTTT. It yields the protein CASSPLSGSSDTQYF. Drawing the rest from reference TRBV5-4 and TRBJ2-3, the complete variable domain is ETGVTQSPTHLIKTRGQQVTLRCSSQSGHNTVSWYQQALGQGPQFIFQYYREEENGRGNFPPRFSGLQFPNYSSELNVNALELDDSALYLCASSPLSGSSDTQYFGPGTRLTVL.

The V and J genes are TRBV29-1 and TRBJ2-7, with 12 nucleotides matching TRBD2. Germline CDR1 is SQVTM and CDR2 is ANQGSEA. This CDR3 is 16 amino acids long. V lost 4 bases to trimming and J lost 2 bases; unmatched junction nucleotides: 9. The CDR3 spells CSVVLAGGPITYEQYF. For the CDR3, the DNA is TGCAGCGTTGTCCTAGCGGGAGGGCCGATAACCTACGAGCAGTACTTC.